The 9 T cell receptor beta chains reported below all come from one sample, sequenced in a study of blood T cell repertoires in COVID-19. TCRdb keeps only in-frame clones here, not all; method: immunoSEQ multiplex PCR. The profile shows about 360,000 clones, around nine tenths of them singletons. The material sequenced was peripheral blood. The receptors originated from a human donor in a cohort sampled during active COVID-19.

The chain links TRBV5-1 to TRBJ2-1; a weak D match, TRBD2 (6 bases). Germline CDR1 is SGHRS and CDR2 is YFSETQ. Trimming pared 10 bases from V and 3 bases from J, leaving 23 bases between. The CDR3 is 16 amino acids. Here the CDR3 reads CASRRAGGNLYNEQFF. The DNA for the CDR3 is TGCGCCTCCCGGAGGGCGGGTGGGAATCTCTACAATGAGCAGTTCTTC.

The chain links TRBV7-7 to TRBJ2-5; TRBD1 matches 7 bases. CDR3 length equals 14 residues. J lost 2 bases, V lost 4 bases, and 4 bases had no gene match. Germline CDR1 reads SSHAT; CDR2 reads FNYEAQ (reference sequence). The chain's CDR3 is CASSYPGQQETQYF. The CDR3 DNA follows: TGTGCCAGCAGCTACCCGGGACAGCAAGAGACCCAGTACTTC. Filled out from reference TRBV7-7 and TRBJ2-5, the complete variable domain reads GAGVSQSPRYKVTKRGQDVTLRCDPISSHATLYWYQQALGQGPEFLTYFNYEAQPDKSGLPSDRFSAERPEGSISTLTIQRTEQRDSAMYRCASSYPGQQETQYFGPGTRLLVL.

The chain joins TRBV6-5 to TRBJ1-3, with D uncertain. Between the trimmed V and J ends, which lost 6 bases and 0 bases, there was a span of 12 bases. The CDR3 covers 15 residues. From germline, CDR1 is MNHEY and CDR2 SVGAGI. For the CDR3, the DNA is TGTGCCAGCAGAACCGGACTGGACTCTGGAAACACCATATATTTT. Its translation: CASRTGLDSGNTIYF.

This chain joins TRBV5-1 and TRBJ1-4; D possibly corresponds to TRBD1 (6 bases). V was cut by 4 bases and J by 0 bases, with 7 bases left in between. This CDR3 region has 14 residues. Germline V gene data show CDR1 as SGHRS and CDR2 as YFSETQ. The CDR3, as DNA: TGCGCCAGCAGCCCAGGGGCAACTAATGAAAAACTGTTTTTT. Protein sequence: CASSPGATNEKLFF.

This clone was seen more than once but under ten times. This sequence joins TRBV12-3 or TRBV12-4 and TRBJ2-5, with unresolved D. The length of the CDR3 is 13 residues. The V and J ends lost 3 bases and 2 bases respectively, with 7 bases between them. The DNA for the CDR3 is TGTGCCAGCAGTTTCTCGGGTCAAGAGACCCAGTACTTC. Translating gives CASSFSGQETQYF.

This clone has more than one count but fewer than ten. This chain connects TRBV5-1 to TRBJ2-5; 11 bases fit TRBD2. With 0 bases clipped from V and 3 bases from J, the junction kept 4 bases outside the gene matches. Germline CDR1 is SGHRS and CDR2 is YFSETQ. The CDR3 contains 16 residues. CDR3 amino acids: CASSLELAGGEETQYF. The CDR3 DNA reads TGCGCCAGCAGCTTGGAGCTAGCGGGGGGAGAAGAGACCCAGTACTTC.

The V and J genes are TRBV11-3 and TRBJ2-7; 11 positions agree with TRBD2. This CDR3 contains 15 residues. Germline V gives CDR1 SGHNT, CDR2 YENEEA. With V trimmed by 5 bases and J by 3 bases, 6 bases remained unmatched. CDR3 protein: CASSLGLAEIYEQYF. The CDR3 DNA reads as TGTGCCAGCAGCCTGGGACTAGCGGAGATCTACGAGCAGTACTTC.

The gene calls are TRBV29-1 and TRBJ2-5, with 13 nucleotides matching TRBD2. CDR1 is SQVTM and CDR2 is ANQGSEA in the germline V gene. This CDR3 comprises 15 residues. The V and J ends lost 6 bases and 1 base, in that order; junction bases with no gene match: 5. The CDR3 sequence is CSVGLAGEIQETQYF. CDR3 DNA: TGCAGCGTCGGACTAGCGGGGGAAATCCAAGAGACCCAGTACTTC.

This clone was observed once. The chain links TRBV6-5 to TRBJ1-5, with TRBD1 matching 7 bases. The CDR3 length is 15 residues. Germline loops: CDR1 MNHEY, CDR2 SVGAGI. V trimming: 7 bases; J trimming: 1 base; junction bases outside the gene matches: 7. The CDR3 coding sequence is TGTGCCAGCATGAAGGAACAGGGGAGCAATCAGCCCCAGCATTTT. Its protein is CASMKEQGSNQPQHF.